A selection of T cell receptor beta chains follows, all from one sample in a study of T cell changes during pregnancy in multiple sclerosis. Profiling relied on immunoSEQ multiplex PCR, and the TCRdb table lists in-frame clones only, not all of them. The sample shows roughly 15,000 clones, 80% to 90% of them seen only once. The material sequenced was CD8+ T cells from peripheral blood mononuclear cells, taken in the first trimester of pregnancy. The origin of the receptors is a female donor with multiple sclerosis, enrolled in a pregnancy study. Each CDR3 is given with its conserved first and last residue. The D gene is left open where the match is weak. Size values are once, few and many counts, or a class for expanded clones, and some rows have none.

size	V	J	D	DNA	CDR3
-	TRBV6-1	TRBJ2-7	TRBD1	TGTGCCAGCCGGGACAGGAGATCCTACGAGCAGTACTTC	CASRDRRSYEQYF
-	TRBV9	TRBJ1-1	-	TGTGCCAGCAGCGCCCTAGTTACAGGGTCAGCTTTCTTT	CASSALVTGSAFF
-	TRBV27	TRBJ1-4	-	TGTGCCAGCAGTTCGGGGGGGGCTAATGAAAAACTGTTTTTT	CASSSGGANEKLFF
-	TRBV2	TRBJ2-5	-	TGTGCCAGCAGTGATGGGCAAGCACAAGAGACCCAGTACTTC	CASSDGQAQETQYF
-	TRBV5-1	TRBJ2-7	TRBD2	TGCGCCAGCGAGGGTAGCGGGAGAAGCAACGAGCAGTACTTC	CASEGSGRSNEQYF
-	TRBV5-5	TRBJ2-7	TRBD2	TGTGCCACCGAGGCCCCCGGACTAGCGGGTTACGAGCAGTACTTC	CATEAPGLAGYEQYF
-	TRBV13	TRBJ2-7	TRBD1	TGTGCCAGCAGCTGGACAGGGCGTCCCTACGAGCAGTACTTC	CASSWTGRPYEQYF
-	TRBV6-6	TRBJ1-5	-	TGTGCCAGCAGCCACCCGACGGAGGGGCGCAATCAGCCCCAGCATTTT	CASSHPTEGRNQPQHF
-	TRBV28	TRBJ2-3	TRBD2	TGTGCCAGCAGTCCCACCACGACTAGCGGGAGCCCTACAGATACGCAGTATTTT	CASSPTTTSGSPTDTQYF
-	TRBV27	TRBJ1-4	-	TGTGCCAGCAGTAACAGGGCAACTAATGAAAAACTGTTTTTT	CASSNRATNEKLFF
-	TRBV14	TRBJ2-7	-	TGTGCCAGCAGCCAAGGGCGGGCCTACGAGCAGTACTTC	CASSQGRAYEQYF
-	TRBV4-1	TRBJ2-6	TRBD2	TGCGCCAGCAGCCGAGGACTAGCGGGAGGCTTCTCTGGGGCCAACGTCCTGACTTTC	CASSRGLAGGFSGANVLTF
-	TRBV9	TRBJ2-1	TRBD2	TGTGCCAGCAGCGTTTCGGGGGGAAGGGGATCCTCCTACAATGAGCAGTTCTTC	CASSVSGGRGSSYNEQFF
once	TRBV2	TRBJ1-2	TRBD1	TGTGCCAGCAGTGCGGGACAGAGCCCTAACTATGGCTACACCTTC	CASSAGQSPNYGYTF
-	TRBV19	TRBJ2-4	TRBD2	TGTGCCAGTGTAGGTAGCGGGGCCTCCGGGTACATTCAGTACTTC	CASVGSGASGYIQYF
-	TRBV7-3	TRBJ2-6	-	TGTGCCAGCAGCTCCGACAGACTCTCTGGGGCCAACGTCCTGACTTTC	CASSSDRLSGANVLTF
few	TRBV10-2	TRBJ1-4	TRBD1	TGCGCCACGTCTGACAGGGGACCCAATGAAAAACTGTTTTTT	CATSDRGPNEKLFF
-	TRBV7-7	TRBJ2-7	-	TGTGCCAGCAGCCCGGACAGTTCCTACGAGCAGTACTTC	CASSPDSSYEQYF
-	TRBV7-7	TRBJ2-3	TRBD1	TGTGCCAGCAGCTTTACAGGGGGGACAGATACGCAGTATTTT	CASSFTGGTDTQYF
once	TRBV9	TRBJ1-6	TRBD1	TGTGCCAGCAGTGCAGGACAGGGCCAGAATTCACCCCTCCACTTT	CASSAGQGQNSPLHF
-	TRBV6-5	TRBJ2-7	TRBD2	TGTGCCAGCGGCTGGGCTAGCGGGACCTACGAGCAGTACTTC	CASGWASGTYEQYF
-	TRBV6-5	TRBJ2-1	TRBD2	TGTGCCAGCAGTTACTTAGCGGGAGTATCGGATGAGCAGTTCTTC	CASSYLAGVSDEQFF
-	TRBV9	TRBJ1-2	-	TGTGCTAGCAGCACCCCAGGTTCCTATGGCTACACCTTC	CASSTPGSYGYTF
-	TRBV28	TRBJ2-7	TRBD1	TGTGCCAGCAGTTTGGGACAGGGGGGCTACGAGCAGTACTTC	CASSLGQGGYEQYF
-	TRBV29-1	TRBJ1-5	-	TGCAGCGTCGGCAGGAGCAATCAGCCCCAGCATTTT	CSVGRSNQPQHF
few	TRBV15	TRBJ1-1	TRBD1	TGTGCCACCAGAGGGGGCATGAACACTGAAGCTTTCTTT	CATRGGMNTEAFF
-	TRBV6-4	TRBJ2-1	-	TGTGCCAGCAGTGAAGTTGCCGGGATCCCAAGTCATGAGCAGTTCTTC	CASSEVAGIPSHEQFF
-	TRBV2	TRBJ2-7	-	TGTGCCAGCAGTGGGGTGGAGTACGAGCAGTACTTC	CASSGVEYEQYF
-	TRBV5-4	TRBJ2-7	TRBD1	TGTGCCAGCAGCCAAACCTGGGGGACAGGGGGCTACGAGCAGTACTTC	CASSQTWGTGGYEQYF
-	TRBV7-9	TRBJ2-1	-	TGTGCCAGCAGGGCCTCCGGGTTCAACAATGAGCAGTTCTTC	CASRASGFNNEQFF
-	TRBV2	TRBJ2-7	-	TGTGCCAGCGACGGGAGACAGGGCCTTCAAACCTACGAGCAGTACTTC	CASDGRQGLQTYEQYF
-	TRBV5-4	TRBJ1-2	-	TGTGCCAGCAGCTTGCTGGACAGCTTCTATGGCTACACCTTC	CASSLLDSFYGYTF
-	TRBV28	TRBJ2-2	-	TGTGCCAGCAGTCTAACGGGACTGGCCGGGGAGCTGTTTTTT	CASSLTGLAGELFF